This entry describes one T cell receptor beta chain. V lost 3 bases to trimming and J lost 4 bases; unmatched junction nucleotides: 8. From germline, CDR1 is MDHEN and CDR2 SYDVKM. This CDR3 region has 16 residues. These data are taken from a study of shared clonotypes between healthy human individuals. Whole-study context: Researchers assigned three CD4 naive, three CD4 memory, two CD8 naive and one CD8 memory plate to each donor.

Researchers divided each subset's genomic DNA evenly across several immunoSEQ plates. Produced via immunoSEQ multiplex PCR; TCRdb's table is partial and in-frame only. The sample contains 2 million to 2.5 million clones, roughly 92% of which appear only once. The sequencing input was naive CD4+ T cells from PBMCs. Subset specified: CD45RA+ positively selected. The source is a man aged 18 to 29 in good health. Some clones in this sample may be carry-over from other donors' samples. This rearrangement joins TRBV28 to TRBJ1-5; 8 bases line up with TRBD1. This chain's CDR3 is CASSLRTGLVNQPQHF. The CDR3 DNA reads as TGTGCCAGCAGTTTGAGGACAGGGCTCGTTAATCAGCCCCAGCATTTT.